This T cell receptor (beta chain) was captured by sequencing in a study of cytomegalovirus exposure and HLA in healthy donors. On the study more broadly: The roughly 110 validation repertoires matched the approximately 670 first-cohort repertoires in platform, a later analysis reported.

A remark on this clone: Antigen unknown.

Sequencing was performed with immunoSEQ multiplex PCR; in TCRdb, only in-frame clones are kept and a portion is missing. The data contain 150,000 to 200,000 clones, approximately 96% of them seen just once; the ten biggest clones take up approximately 0.97%. Findings and limits, study-wide: According to reports, the classifier identified cytomegalovirus status with high specificity and sensitivity. In vitro work confirmed that a few CMV-associated chains recognize CMV antigens.

The sequencing input was PBMCs. The source is a woman younger than 35 in good health and CMV-seronegative.

CDR3 region: CASSETGLNTEAFF. CDR3 bases: TGTGCCAGCAGCGAGACAGGGTTGAACACTGAAGCTTTCTTT. The rearrangement joins TRBV7-8 to TRBJ1-1; 7 bases line up with TRBD1. Germline trimming cut 5 bases from V and 0 bases from J; bases unmatched to any gene: 3. CDR1 is SGHVS and CDR2 is FQNEAQ in the germline V gene. CDR3 length: 14 residues.